Following are 7 T cell receptor beta chains from one sample sequenced in a study of T cells after yellow fever vaccination. MiXCR, applied by TCRdb to the 5' RACE reads, yields one record per CDR3 protein. The sample lists approximately 340,000 distinct CDR3 sequences; about 9.5% were seen once. Sample: PBMCs, taken on the day of the first yellow fever vaccination. The origin of the receptors is a man between 18 and 35 years old who received the YFV17D yellow fever vaccine.

This clonotype appeared many times. This chain connects TRBV19 to TRBJ1-1, with D unclear. There are 14 residues in the CDR3. Germline V gene sequence: CDR1 LNHDA, CDR2 SQIVND (reference sequence). V lost 6 bases to trimming and J lost 0 bases, with 11 bases between them. CDR3 coding DNA: TGTGCCAGTAGCCGACTCTTCATGAACACTGAAGCTTTCTTT. Amino acids: CASSRLFMNTEAFF.

This clonotype was counted between two and nine times. The V gene is TRBV4-3, the J gene TRBJ2-4; 7 bases are shared with TRBD2. This CDR3 region has 16 residues. Trimming took 0 bases from V and 8 from J; bases not matched to a gene: 10. Germline values: CDR1 LGHNA, CDR2 YSLEER. This chain's CDR3 is CASSQDPLGLRDIQYF. The CDR3 DNA follows: TGCGCCAGCAGCCAAGATCCCCTGGGACTAAGGGACATTCAGTACTTC.

J is TRBJ2-5 and V is TRBV4-3; 10 positions agree with TRBD1. J gave up 5 bases and V 0 bases, and 12 bases lay outside the gene matches. The CDR3 has 18 residues. The germline CDR1 and CDR2 sequences are LGHNA and YSLEER. The CDR3 here is CASSQEGPPTGGWETQYF. The CDR3, as DNA: TGCGCCAGCAGCCAAGAAGGGCCCCCGACAGGGGGCTGGGAGACCCAGTACTTC.

In its sample, this clonotype was seen a few times. The genes are TRBV12-3 or TRBV12-4 and TRBJ2-7; 8 bases align to TRBD2. V was pared by 5 bases and J by 5 bases, with 11 bases of the junction left unmatched. The CDR3 contains 15 residues. CDR3 DNA: TGTGCCAGCAGTCGACCCGGGACTAGGGGCCACGAGCAGTACTTC. It specifies CASSRPGTRGHEQYF.

The table lists this clonotype with many counts. Relative to the germline gene, one junction end is altered; a read error may explain this. The chain recombines TRBV7-8 with TRBJ1-6; D is ambiguous. The CDR3 has 16 residues. Germline V gene sequence: CDR1 SGHVS, CDR2 FQNEAQ. In DNA form, the CDR3 reads TGCGCCAGCAGCTTGGAATCGAGCTCCTATAATTCACCCCTCCACTTT. Amino acids: CASSLESSSYNSPLHF.

This clonotype was recorded many times. The chain has TRBV29-1 and TRBJ2-5, with D maybe TRBD2 (6 bases). The germline CDR1 and CDR2 sequences are SQVTM and ANQGSEA. The CDR3 length is 11 residues. V lost 6 bases to trimming and J lost 5 bases, with 10 bases between them. CDR3 sequence (DNA): TGCAGCGTGGGCGGGGAGGAGACCCAGTACTTC. Its translation: CSVGGEETQYF.

J is TRBJ1-1 and V is TRBV6-5; no reliable D call. Deletions cut 2 bases from V and 5 bases from J, with 9 bases between. CDR1 and CDR2 (germline): MNHEY, SVGAGI. The CDR3 has 13 amino acids. In nucleotides, the CDR3 is TGTGCCAGCAGTTACCGTCCGGAGACTGAAGCTTTCTTT. Translation gives CASSYRPETEAFF.